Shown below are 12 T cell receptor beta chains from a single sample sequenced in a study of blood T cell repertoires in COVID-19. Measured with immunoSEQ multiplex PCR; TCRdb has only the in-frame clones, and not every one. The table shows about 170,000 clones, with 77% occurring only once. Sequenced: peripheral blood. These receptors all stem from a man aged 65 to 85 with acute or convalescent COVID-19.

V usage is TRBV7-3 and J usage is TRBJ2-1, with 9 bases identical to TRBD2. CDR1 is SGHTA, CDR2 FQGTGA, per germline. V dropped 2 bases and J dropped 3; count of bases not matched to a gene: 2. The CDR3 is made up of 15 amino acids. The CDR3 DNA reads TGTGCCAGCAGCTTAGGAGCGGGAGGCTACAATGAGCAGTTCTTC. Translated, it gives CASSLGAGGYNEQFF.

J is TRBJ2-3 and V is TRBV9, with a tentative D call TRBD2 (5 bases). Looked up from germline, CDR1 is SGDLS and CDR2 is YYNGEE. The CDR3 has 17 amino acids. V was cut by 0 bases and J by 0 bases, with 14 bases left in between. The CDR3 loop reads CASSVVGNPASTDTQYF. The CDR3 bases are TGTGCCAGCAGCGTAGTCGGGAATCCGGCTAGCACAGATACGCAGTATTTT.

CDR3 amino acids: CASSRPGVGEAFF. CDR3 DNA sequence: TGTGCCAGCAGCAGACCGGGGGTTGGTGAAGCTTTCTTT. The chain links TRBV6-5 to TRBJ1-1, with a tentative D call TRBD1 (5 bases). The CDR3 length is 13 residues. The V gene lost 6 bases and the J gene lost 7 bases, with 15 bases spanning the gap. CDR1 is MNHEY and CDR2 is SVGAGI in the germline V gene.

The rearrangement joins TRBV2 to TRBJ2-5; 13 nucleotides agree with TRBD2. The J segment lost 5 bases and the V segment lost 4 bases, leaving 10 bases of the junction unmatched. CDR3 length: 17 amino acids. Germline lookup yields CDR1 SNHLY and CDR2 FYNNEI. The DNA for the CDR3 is TGTGCCAGCAGTGGGCGGACTAGCGGGGGTTCCCGGGAGACCCAGTACTTC. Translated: CASSGRTSGGSRETQYF. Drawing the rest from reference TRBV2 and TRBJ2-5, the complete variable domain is EPEVTQTPSHQVTQMGQEVILRCVPISNHLYFYWYRQILGQKVEFLVSFYNNEISEKSEIFDDQFSVERPDGSNFTLKIRSTKLEDSAMYFCASSGRTSGGSRETQYFGPGTRLLVL.

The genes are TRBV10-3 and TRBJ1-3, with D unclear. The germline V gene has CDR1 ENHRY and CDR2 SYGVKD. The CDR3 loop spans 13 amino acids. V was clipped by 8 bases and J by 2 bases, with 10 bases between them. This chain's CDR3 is CAIGEGAGNTIYF. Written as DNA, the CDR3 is TGTGCCATCGGGGAGGGAGCTGGAAACACCATATATTTT.

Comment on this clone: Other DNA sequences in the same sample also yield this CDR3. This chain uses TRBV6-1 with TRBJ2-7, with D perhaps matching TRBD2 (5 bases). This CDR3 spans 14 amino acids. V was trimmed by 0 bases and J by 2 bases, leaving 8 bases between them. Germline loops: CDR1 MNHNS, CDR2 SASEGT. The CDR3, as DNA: TGTGCCAGCAGTGAAGCAGAGGGCACCTACGAGCAGTACTTC. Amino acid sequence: CASSEAEGTYEQYF.

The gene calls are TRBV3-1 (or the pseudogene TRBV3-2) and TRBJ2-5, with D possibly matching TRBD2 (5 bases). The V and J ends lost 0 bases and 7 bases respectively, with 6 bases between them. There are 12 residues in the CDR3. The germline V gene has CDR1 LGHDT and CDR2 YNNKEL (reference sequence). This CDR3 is CASSQEEGTQYF. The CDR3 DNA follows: TGTGCCAGCAGCCAAGAAGAGGGGACCCAGTACTTC.

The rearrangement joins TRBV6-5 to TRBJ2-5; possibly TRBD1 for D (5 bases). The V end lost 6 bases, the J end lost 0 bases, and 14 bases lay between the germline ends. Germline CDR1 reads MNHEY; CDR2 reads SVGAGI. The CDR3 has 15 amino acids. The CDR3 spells CASSPTQGYQETQYF. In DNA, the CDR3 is TGTGCCAGCAGCCCGACCCAGGGCTACCAAGAGACCCAGTACTTC.

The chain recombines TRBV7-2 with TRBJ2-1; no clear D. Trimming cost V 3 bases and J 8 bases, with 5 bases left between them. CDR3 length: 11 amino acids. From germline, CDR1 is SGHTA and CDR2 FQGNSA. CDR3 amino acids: CASSFVHEQFF. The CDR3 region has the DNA TGTGCCAGCAGCTTCGTCCATGAGCAGTTCTTC. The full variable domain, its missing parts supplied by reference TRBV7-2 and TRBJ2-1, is GAGVSQSPSNKVTEKGKDVELRCDPISGHTALYWYRQSLGQGLEFLIYFQGNSAPDKSGLPSDRFSAERTGGSVSTLTIQRTQQEDSAVYLCASSFVHEQFFGPGTRLTVL.

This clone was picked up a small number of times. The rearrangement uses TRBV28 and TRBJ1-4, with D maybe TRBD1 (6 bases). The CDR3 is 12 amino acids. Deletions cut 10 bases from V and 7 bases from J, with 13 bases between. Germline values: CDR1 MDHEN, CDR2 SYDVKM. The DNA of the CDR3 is TGTGCCACTGGGGGGGCGCGTGAAAAACTGTTTTTT. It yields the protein CATGGAREKLFF.

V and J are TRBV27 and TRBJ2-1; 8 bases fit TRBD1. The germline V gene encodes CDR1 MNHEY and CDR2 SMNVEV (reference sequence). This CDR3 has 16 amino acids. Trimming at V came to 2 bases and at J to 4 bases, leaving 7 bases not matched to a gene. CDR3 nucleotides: TGTGCCAGCAGTTTACCCGGACAGGGAAGATACAATGAGCAGTTCTTC. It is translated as CASSLPGQGRYNEQFF.

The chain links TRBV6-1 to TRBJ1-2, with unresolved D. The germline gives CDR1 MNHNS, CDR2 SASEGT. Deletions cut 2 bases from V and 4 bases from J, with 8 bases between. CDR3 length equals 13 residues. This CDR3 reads CASSERTFYGYTF. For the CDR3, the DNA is TGTGCCAGCAGTGAACGAACTTTCTATGGCTACACCTTC.